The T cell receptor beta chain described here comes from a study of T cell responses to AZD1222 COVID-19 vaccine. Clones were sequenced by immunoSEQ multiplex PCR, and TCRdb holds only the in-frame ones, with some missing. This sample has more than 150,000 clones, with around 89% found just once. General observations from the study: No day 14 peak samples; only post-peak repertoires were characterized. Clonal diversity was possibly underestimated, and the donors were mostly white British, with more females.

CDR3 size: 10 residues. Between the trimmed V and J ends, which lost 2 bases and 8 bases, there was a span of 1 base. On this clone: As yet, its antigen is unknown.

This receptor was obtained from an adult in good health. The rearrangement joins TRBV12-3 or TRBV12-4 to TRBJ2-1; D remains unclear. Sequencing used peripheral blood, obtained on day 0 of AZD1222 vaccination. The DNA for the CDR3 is TGTGCCAGCAGTTTATATGAGCAGTTCTTC. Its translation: CASSLYEQFF.